These T cell receptor beta chains were read from a single sample in a study of blood T cell repertoires in COVID-19. Some clones are missing from TCRdb's copy, which holds only in-frame ones; the method was immunoSEQ multiplex PCR. This sample has roughly 200,000 clones, with 85% found just once. Sequenced sample: PBMCs or T cells enriched from blood (not recorded which). These receptor sequences come from a man in his forties who had recovered from COVID-19. The CDR3 runs from the conserved cysteine through the conserved F or W. Fields, in order: D gene, V gene, clone size, J gene, CDR3 DNA, CDR3 protein. A D gene is named only where the DNA matches it firmly. Some rows mark clone size as missing; the rest say once, few, many or name a class of expanded clone.

NA,TRBV19,NA,TRBJ2-7,TGTGCCAGTAGTATGGTCGGACAAGGAGCCTACGAGCAGTACTTC,CASSMVGQGAYEQYF
NA,TRBV9,NA,TRBJ2-1,TGTGCCAGCAGCGTAGAAGCCGGTGAGCAGTTCTTC,CASSVEAGEQFF
TRBD1,TRBV5-1,NA,TRBJ1-2,TGCGCCAGCAGCTTGGAGGGACAGGGCTATGGCTACACCTTC,CASSLEGQGYGYTF
NA,TRBV2,NA,TRBJ1-4,TGTGCCAGCAGTGATGCTCGGGAAAAACTGTTTTTT,CASSDAREKLFF
TRBD2,TRBV6-2/TRBV6-3,once,TRBJ2-1,TGTGCCAGCAGTTATGGTACTAGCGGGAGGGCCGCTTCTAGGTTCTTC,CASSYGTSGRAASRFF
TRBD2,TRBV4-1,NA,TRBJ2-7,TGCGCCAGCAGCCTGGGACCGGGACTAGTGTCCTACGAGCAGTACTTC,CASSLGPGLVSYEQYF
TRBD1,TRBV18,NA,TRBJ2-7,TGTGCCAGCTCACCTGCGGGACAGGGCGAGCAGTACTTC,CASSPAGQGEQYF
TRBD2,TRBV9,few,TRBJ2-5,TGTGCCAGCAGCCTCACGGGGTCCAGGACTAGCCCCCAAGAGACCCAGTACTTC,CASSLTGSRTSPQETQYF
TRBD1,TRBV12-5,NA,TRBJ2-7,TGTGCTAGTGGTTTTTCGAGACAGGGGGCGCCATACGAGCAGTACTTC,CASGFSRQGAPYEQYF
NA,TRBV16,NA,TRBJ1-1,TGTGCCAGCAGCTCTGGCGGGGGGGGCACTGAAGCTTTCTTT,CASSSGGGGTEAFF
NA,TRBV27,once,TRBJ1-2,TGTGCCAGCAGTTACCGGGGTTACTATGGCTACACCTTC,CASSYRGYYGYTF
NA,TRBV6-5,NA,TRBJ2-3,TGTGCCAGCACTGGTACCTATGGAGATACGCAGTATTTT,CASTGTYGDTQYF
TRBD2,TRBV15,NA,TRBJ2-3,TGTGCCACCAGCAGTAGCGGGAGGGCCACAGATACGCAGTATTTT,CATSSSGRATDTQYF
NA,TRBV6-5,NA,TRBJ1-1,TGTGCCAGCAGTTATTTAGCGGAAGAAGCTTTCTTT,CASSYLAEEAFF
NA,TRBV7-9,few,TRBJ2-6,TGTGCCAGCATCCTCGCTGGGGCCAACGTCCTGACTTTC,CASILAGANVLTF
TRBD1,TRBV20-1,NA,TRBJ2-1,TGCAGTGCTAGTTCAGGGGGCTCCTACAATGAGCAGTTCTTC,CSASSGGSYNEQFF
TRBD2,TRBV30,NA,TRBJ2-1,TGTGCCTGGAGTCGGCCATCCACTAGCGGGAGAAATGAGCAGTTCTTC,CAWSRPSTSGRNEQFF
TRBD2,TRBV28,NA,TRBJ2-5,TGTGCCAGCAGTCCGGGGGGACTACTGTACCAAGAGACCCAGTACTTC,CASSPGGLLYQETQYF
NA,TRBV10-1,NA,TRBJ2-7,TGCGCCAGCAGTGATTTTTTTCTGGGGGCGAGTTACGAGCAGTACTTC,CASSDFFLGASYEQYF
TRBD2,TRBV7-3,NA,TRBJ2-3,TGTGCCAGCAGCCTGGGACTAGCGGGAGGTGGGGATACGCAGTATTTT,CASSLGLAGGGDTQYF
TRBD2,TRBV23-1,NA,TRBJ2-3,TGCGCCAGCAGTCAAGCGTCCCCTTTACCCGGGACTAGCGCGACAGATACGCAGTATTTT,CASSQASPLPGTSATDTQYF
TRBD1,TRBV27,NA,TRBJ2-1,TGTGCCAGCAGAACCGGGACAGAAACCTACAATGAGCAGTTCTTC,CASRTGTETYNEQFF
NA,TRBV28,NA,TRBJ2-7,TGTGCCAGCAGTTTAAGCAGGGGTAAAAACTACGAGCAGTACTTC,CASSLSRGKNYEQYF
NA,TRBV7-2,NA,TRBJ2-2,TGTGCCAGCAGCTTAGATGAGGGATGGAGCGGGGAGCTGTTTTTT,CASSLDEGWSGELFF
TRBD2,TRBV13,NA,TRBJ2-1,TGTGCCAGCAGCTACTTAGCGGGAAGCTCCTACAATGAGCAGTTCTTC,CASSYLAGSSYNEQFF
TRBD2,TRBV24-1,once,TRBJ2-1,TGTGCCACCAGTGATCCCCCCGGAGCGGGAGGTGGAGAGCAGTTCTTC,CATSDPPGAGGGEQFF
TRBD2,TRBV18,NA,TRBJ2-7,TGTGCCAGCTCACCAATCGGACTAGCGGGAGCCTACGAGCAGTACTTC,CASSPIGLAGAYEQYF
TRBD2,TRBV24-1,NA,TRBJ2-5,TGTGCCACCAGTGATCAAGGACTAGCGGGAGGTCCCCAGTACTTC,CATSDQGLAGGPQYF
NA,TRBV7-8,NA,TRBJ2-2,TGTGCCAGCAGCCCGCACAGGGTCAGGACCGGGGAGCTGTTTTTT,CASSPHRVRTGELFF
NA,TRBV5-1,NA,TRBJ2-4,TGCGCCAGCAGCTTGAGTGGAGTAGCCAAAAACATTCAGTACTTC,CASSLSGVAKNIQYF
NA,TRBV7-3,few,TRBJ1-1,TGTGCCAGCAGCGAAGACGGGGGAAACACTGAAGCTTTCTTT,CASSEDGGNTEAFF
TRBD2,TRBV30,NA,TRBJ2-2,TGTGCCTGGAGTACGGGGACTACCAGCACCGGGGAGCTGTTTTTT,CAWSTGTTSTGELFF
TRBD2,TRBV6-2/TRBV6-3,once,TRBJ2-5,TGTGCCAGCAGCCCGAGCGGGAGGGAGCGAGAGACCCAGTACTTC,CASSPSGRERETQYF
NA,TRBV4-1,NA,TRBJ1-3,TGCGCCAGCAGCCAAAAATACCCACTTGGAGGGAGGTGGAACACCATATATTTT,CASSQKYPLGGRWNTIYF
TRBD1,TRBV11-2,NA,TRBJ2-5,TGTGCCAGCAGCTTAGATCTCATTAGGGACAGCCTAGAGACCCAGTACTTC,CASSLDLIRDSLETQYF
NA,TRBV7-8,NA,TRBJ2-5,TGTGCCAGCAGCTTAAATTTTGGACACCTGACCCAGTACTTC,CASSLNFGHLTQYF
NA,TRBV5-5,once,TRBJ2-7,TGTGCCAGCAGCTTTTCAGCAGGGGTCTACGAGCAGTACTTC,CASSFSAGVYEQYF
TRBD1,TRBV19,once,TRBJ1-6,TGTGCCAGTAGTACCGGGGACAGCTATAATTCACCCCTCCACTTT,CASSTGDSYNSPLHF
NA,TRBV3-1/TRBV3-2,NA,TRBJ1-2,TGTGCCAGCAGTTCCGCTCATCGAGGCTCGGACTATGGCTACACCTTC,CASSSAHRGSDYGYTF
TRBD1,TRBV5-1,NA,TRBJ2-7,TGCGCCAGCAGCTTACCCGGGACAGGGGGGAAATACGAGCAGTACTTC,CASSLPGTGGKYEQYF
TRBD2,TRBV3-1/TRBV3-2,NA,TRBJ2-7,TGTGCCAGCAGCCAAGTTCTAGCGGGGCCCTACGAGCAGTACTTC,CASSQVLAGPYEQYF
TRBD2,TRBV2,NA,TRBJ2-3,TGTGCCAGCTGTCGACTAGCGGGTTTCAGCACAGATACGCAGTATTTT,CASCRLAGFSTDTQYF
NA,TRBV19,NA,TRBJ1-4,TGTGCCAGTAGTATTACGGGGAATGAAAAACTGTTTTTT,CASSITGNEKLFF
NA,TRBV7-2,NA,TRBJ1-5,TGTGCCAGCAGCCCCTCCACGGGTCTGATCCAGCCCCAGCATTTT,CASSPSTGLIQPQHF
NA,TRBV27,NA,TRBJ2-7,TGTGCCAGCAGTTTTAATCCCTCCTACGAGCAGTACTTC,CASSFNPSYEQYF
TRBD2,TRBV4-2,NA,TRBJ2-7,TGTGCCAGCAGCCCATCTAGCGGTTCCTACGAGCAGTACTTC,CASSPSSGSYEQYF
TRBD1,TRBV29-1,NA,TRBJ2-3,TGCAGCGTTGAGGTACAGGGGGCCGGCACAGATACGCAGTATTTT,CSVEVQGAGTDTQYF
NA,TRBV7-2,NA,TRBJ2-7,TGTGCCAGCAGCCCCGGGGGGCACGAGCAGTACTTC,CASSPGGHEQYF
NA,TRBV28,NA,TRBJ1-4,TGTGCCAGCAGTAGTTACGCGGGGCCAACTAATGAAAAACTGTTTTTT,CASSSYAGPTNEKLFF
NA,TRBV2,NA,TRBJ2-7,TGTGCCAGCAGGCTCCGACTAGTGTCCTACGAGCAGTACTTC,CASRLRLVSYEQYF
NA,TRBV15,NA,TRBJ2-7,TGTGCCACCAGCAGAGTAGGAACGGGAACCGACTACGAGCAGTACTTC,CATSRVGTGTDYEQYF
TRBD1,TRBV6-5,NA,TRBJ2-7,TGTGCCAGCAGTTACTCGGGACAGTACGAGCAGTACTTC,CASSYSGQYEQYF
NA,TRBV27,NA,TRBJ1-5,TGTGCCAGCAGTTTATTTGCCCCACGCAGGGATCCTCAGCCCCAGCATTTT,CASSLFAPRRDPQPQHF
NA,TRBV7-2,NA,TRBJ1-2,TGTGCCAGCAGCTCTGAGGACTATGGCTACACCTTC,CASSSEDYGYTF
NA,TRBV29-1,NA,TRBJ1-2,TGCAGCGTTGCCACTGGTGCGTTCTATGGCTACACCTTC,CSVATGAFYGYTF
NA,TRBV4-1,once,TRBJ1-6,TGCGCCAGCAGCCAAGTAGGGAGCTCCTATAATTCACCCCTCCACTTT,CASSQVGSSYNSPLHF
TRBD2,TRBV11-2,NA,TRBJ2-1,TGTGCCAGCAGCCCCTTGCGGGAGGGCCGGGGTGAGCAGTTCTTC,CASSPLREGRGEQFF
NA,TRBV24-1,once,TRBJ1-2,TGTGCCACCAGTTATCCGATGGGGGCCGACGGCACTGTCTATGGCTACACCTTC,CATSYPMGADGTVYGYTF
NA,TRBV9,NA,TRBJ2-3,TGTGCCAGCAGCGTAGAGCCCGAACCCAGCACAGATACGCAGTATTTT,CASSVEPEPSTDTQYF